Listed here are 4 T cell receptor beta chains from one sample, sequenced in a study of Ad26.COV2.S vaccination and SARS-CoV-2 variants. The protocol was immunoSEQ multiplex PCR, while the TCRdb copy is restricted to in-frame clones and leaves out a portion. This table holds about 350,000 clones, 92% found once. Sequenced material: peripheral blood, taken after recovery from COVID-19. The source is a human donor who had recovered from COVID-19.

Written as DNA, the CDR3 is TGTGCCAGCAGCTTGGGGGACGTAAACACTGAAGCTTTCTTT. Its translation is CASSLGDVNTEAFF. The rearrangement joins TRBV5-6 to TRBJ1-1, with D perhaps TRBD1 (5 bases). This CDR3 comprises 14 residues. From germline, CDR1 is SGHDT and CDR2 YYEEEE. V shed 0 bases and J shed 2 bases, with 8 bases lying between them.

The genes are TRBV18 and TRBJ1-3, with a weak D call TRBD1 (5 bases). The ends were cut back, 4 bases at V and 3 bases at J, with 13 bases in the middle. The CDR3 runs 15 residues. Per germline, CDR1 KGHSH and CDR2 LQKENI. CDR3 residues: CASSQQDGSGNTIYF. CDR3 sequence (DNA): TGTGCCAGCTCACAACAGGACGGGAGTGGAAACACCATATATTTT.

The rearrangement links TRBV2 to TRBJ1-5; 10 bases align to TRBD1. Trimming removed 6 bases from V and 4 bases from J; junction bases left unmatched: 9. Germline V gives CDR1 SNHLY, CDR2 FYNNEI. The CDR3 is 16 amino acids. CDR3: CASRRTGGIYNQPQHF. DNA of the CDR3: TGTGCCAGCAGGAGGACAGGGGGGATCTATAATCAGCCCCAGCATTTT.

The chain links TRBV5-4 to TRBJ1-2, with D possibly being TRBD1 (5 bases). V lost 0 bases and J lost 7, with 10 bases in between. There are 13 residues in the CDR3. The V gene's germline CDR1 is SGHNT and CDR2 YYREEE (reference sequence). The chain's CDR3 is CASSLAGGGGYTF. The CDR3 DNA reads as TGTGCCAGCAGCTTGGCTGGGGGAGGTGGCTACACCTTC.